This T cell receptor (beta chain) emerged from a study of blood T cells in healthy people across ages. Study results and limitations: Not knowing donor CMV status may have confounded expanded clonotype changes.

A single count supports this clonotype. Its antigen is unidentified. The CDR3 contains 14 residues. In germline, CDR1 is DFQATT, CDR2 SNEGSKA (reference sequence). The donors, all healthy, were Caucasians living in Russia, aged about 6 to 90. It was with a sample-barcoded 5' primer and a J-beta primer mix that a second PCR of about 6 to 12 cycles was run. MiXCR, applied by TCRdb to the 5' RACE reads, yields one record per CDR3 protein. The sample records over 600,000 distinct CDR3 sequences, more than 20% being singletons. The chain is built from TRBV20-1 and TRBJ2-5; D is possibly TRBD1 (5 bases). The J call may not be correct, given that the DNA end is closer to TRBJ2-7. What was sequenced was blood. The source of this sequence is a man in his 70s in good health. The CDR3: CSAPRRAGTYEQYF. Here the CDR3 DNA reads TGCAGTGCTCCAAGAAGAGCAGGGACCTACGAGCAGTACTTC.